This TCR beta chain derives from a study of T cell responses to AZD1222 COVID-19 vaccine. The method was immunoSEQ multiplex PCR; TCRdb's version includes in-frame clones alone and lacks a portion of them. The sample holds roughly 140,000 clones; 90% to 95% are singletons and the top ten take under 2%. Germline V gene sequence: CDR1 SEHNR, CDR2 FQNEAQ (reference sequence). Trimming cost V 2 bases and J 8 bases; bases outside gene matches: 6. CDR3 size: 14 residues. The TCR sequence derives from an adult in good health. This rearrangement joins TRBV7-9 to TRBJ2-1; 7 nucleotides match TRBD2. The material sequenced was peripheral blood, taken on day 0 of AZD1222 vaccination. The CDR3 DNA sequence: TGTGCCAGCAGCTTAAGACGGGGGGAGGATGAGCAGTTCTTC. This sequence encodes CASSLRRGEDEQFF.